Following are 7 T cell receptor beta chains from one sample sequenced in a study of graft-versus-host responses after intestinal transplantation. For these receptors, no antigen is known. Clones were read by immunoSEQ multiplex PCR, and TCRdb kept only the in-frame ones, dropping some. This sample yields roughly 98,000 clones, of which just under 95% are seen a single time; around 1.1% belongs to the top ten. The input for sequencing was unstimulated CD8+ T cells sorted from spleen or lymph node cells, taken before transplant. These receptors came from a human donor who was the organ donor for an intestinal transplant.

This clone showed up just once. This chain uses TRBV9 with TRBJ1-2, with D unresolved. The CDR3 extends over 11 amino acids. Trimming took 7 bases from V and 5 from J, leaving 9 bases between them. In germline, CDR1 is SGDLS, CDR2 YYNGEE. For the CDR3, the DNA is TGTGCCAGCGCCCACATTTATGGCTACACCTTC. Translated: CASAHIYGYTF.

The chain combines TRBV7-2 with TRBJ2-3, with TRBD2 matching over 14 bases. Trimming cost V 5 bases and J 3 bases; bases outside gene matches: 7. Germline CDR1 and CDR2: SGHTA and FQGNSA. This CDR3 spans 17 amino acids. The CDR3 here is CASSATRTSGGTDTQYF. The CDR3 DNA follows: TGTGCCAGCAGCGCGACCAGGACTAGCGGGGGGACAGATACGCAGTATTTT.

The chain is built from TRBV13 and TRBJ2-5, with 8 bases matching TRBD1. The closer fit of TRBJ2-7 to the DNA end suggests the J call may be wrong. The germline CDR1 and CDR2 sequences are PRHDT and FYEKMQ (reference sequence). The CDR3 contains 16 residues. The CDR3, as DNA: TGTGCCAGCACCGTTAGAGGCGGACAGGGATCCTACGAGCAGTACTTC. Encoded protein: CASTVRGGQGSYEQYF.

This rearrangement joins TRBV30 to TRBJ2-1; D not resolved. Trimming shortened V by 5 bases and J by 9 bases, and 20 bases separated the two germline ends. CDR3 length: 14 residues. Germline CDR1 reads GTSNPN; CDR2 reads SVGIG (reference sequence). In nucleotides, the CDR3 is TGTGCCTGGGTCCCTCCTGGAGTTATCTGTGAGCAGTTCTTC. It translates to CAWVPPGVICEQFF.

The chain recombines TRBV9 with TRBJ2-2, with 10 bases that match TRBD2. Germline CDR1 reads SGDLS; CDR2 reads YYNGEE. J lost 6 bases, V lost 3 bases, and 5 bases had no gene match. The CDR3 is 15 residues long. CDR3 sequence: CASSGGTSDAGELFF. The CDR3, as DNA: TGTGCCAGCAGCGGGGGGACTAGCGACGCCGGGGAGCTGTTTTTT.

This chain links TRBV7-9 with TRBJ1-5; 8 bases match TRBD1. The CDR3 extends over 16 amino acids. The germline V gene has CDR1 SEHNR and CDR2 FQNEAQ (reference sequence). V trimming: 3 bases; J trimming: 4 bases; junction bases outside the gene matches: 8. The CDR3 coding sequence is TGTGCCAGCAGCTTTGCCGGGACAGGAATTAATCAGCCCCAGCATTTT. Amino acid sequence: CASSFAGTGINQPQHF.

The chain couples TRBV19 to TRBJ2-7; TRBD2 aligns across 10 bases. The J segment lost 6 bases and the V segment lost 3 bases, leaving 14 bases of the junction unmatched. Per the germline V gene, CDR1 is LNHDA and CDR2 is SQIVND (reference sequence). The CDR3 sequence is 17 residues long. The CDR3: CASSIEASGSSSGEQYF. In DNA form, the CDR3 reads TGTGCCAGTAGTATCGAGGCTAGCGGGAGTTCTTCAGGCGAGCAGTACTTC.